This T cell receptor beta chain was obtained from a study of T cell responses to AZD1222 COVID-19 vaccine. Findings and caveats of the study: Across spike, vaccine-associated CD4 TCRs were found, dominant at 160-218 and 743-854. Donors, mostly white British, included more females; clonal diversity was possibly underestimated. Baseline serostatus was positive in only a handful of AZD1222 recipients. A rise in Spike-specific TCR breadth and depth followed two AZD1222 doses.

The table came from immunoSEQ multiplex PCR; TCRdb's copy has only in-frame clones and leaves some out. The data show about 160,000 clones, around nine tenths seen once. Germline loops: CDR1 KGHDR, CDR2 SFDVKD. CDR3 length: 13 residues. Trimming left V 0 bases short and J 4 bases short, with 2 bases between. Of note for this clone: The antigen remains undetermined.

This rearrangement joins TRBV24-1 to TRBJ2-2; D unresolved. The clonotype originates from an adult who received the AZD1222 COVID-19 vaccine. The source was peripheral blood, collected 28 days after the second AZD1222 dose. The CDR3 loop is CATSDLTTGELFF. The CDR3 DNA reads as TGTGCCACCAGTGATTTGACCACCGGGGAGCTGTTTTTT.